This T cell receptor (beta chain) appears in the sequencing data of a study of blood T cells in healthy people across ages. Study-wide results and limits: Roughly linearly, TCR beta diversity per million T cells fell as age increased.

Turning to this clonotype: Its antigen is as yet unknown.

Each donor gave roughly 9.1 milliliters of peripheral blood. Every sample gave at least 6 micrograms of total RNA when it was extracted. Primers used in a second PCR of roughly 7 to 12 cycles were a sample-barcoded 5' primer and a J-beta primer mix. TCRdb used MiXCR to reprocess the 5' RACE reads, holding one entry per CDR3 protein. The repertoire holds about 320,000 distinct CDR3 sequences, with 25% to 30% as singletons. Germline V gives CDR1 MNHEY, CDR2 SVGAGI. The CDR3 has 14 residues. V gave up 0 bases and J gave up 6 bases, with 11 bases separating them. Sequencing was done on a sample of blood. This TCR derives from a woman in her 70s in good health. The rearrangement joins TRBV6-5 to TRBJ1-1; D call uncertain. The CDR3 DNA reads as TGTGCCAGCAGTTACTCGATCGGGATAGCTGAAGCTTTCTTT. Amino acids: CASSYSIGIAEAFF.